These 4 T cell receptor beta chains originate from one sample sequenced in a study of cytomegalovirus exposure and HLA in healthy donors. Primers for the PCR totalled 60 Vbeta and 13 Jbeta. The method was immunoSEQ multiplex PCR; TCRdb's version includes in-frame clones alone and lacks a portion of them. The listing records roughly 78,000 clones. The sample comprised PBMCs. These receptors came from a man in his forties or fifties in good health and CMV-seronegative.

V usage is TRBV30 and J usage is TRBJ2-7; a weak D match, TRBD2 (5 bases). Germline CDR1 reads GTSNPN; CDR2 reads SVGIG (reference sequence). V was shortened by 0 bases and J by 6 bases, with 12 bases between the two germline ends. There are 13 residues in the CDR3. For the CDR3, the DNA is TGTGCCTGGAGTGTACGGTCCGGGGTCGAGCAGTACTTC. This sequence encodes CAWSVRSGVEQYF. The full variable domain, rest sourced from reference TRBV30 and TRBJ2-7, is SQTIHQWPATLVQPVGSPLSLECTVEGTSNPNLYWYRQAAGRGLQLLFYSVGIGQISSEVPQNLSASRPQDRQFILSSKKLLLSDSGFYLCAWSVRSGVEQYFGPGTRLTVT.

The rearrangement uses TRBV6-4 and TRBJ2-5, with 11 nucleotides matching TRBD1. CDR1 and CDR2 from the germline V gene are MRHNA and SNTAGT. The CDR3 is 15 residues long. Losses at the gene ends were 5 bases for V and 5 bases for J; bases not matched to a gene: 7. The CDR3 nucleotides read TGTGCCAGCAGTCGAGGACAGGGGGCCGGTGAGACCCAGTACTTC. Translating gives CASSRGQGAGETQYF.

In the case of this clone: Other nucleotide sequences from this sample produce the same CDR3. In DNA, the CDR3 is TGTGCCAGCAGTGAAGCGGGGGAGGGTGGACCCCTCCACTTT. Translation: CASSEAGEGGPLHF. The genes are TRBV6-1 and TRBJ1-6; a possible D gene is TRBD1 (5 bases). Trimming shortened V by 0 bases and J by 12 bases, and 12 bases separated the two germline ends. Germline values: CDR1 MNHNS, CDR2 SASEGT. The length of the CDR3 is 14 residues.

The V gene is TRBV9, the J gene TRBJ1-3, with unresolved D. Trimming left V 0 bases short and J 0 bases short, with 7 bases between. CDR1 and CDR2 from the germline V gene are SGDLS and YYNGEE. There are 15 residues in the CDR3. Here the CDR3 DNA reads TGTGCCAGCAGCGTAGTTAGCGGCTCTGGAAACACCATATATTTT. Protein sequence: CASSVVSGSGNTIYF.